The 7 T cell receptor beta chains below come from one sample, sequenced in a study of CD4 T cells in relation to SARS-CoV-2 and coronaviruses. These receptors' antigens are unknown. Produced via immunoSEQ multiplex PCR; TCRdb's table is partial and in-frame only. The sample carries about 47,000 clones, about four fifths recorded once. The sequencing input was naive CD4+ T cells from PBMCs, cultured in vitro. Subset given: naive CD4+ T cells isolated by negative enrichment. The receptors were sampled from an adult with COVID-19.

The rearrangement joins TRBV2 to TRBJ1-4; 7 bases are a match to TRBD1. V lost 10 bases and J lost 5; bases outside the gene matches: 4. The CDR3 is 12 residues long. From germline, CDR1 is SNHLY and CDR2 FYNNEI. CDR3 bases: TGTGCCACACAGGGGCTGAATGAAAAACTGTTTTTT. It specifies CATQGLNEKLFF.

The chain combines TRBV6-1 with TRBJ2-1; 10 bases fit TRBD2. The CDR3 contains 15 residues. CDR1 and CDR2 (germline): MNHNS, SASEGT. V gave up 3 bases and J gave up 7 bases; unmatched junction bases: 6. DNA of the CDR3: TGTGCCAGCAGTGATCTAGCGGGAGAGATAAATGAGCAGTTCTTC. This encodes CASSDLAGEINEQFF.

The chain links TRBV28 to TRBJ2-2; the D gene is possibly TRBD1 (6 bases). CDR3 length: 15 residues. Per germline, CDR1 MDHEN and CDR2 SYDVKM. Trimming removed 6 bases from V and 6 bases from J, with 17 bases in between. Written as DNA, the CDR3 is TGTGCCAGCAGCAGAACCGACAGGTTCTCCGGGGAGCTGTTTTTT. Translating gives CASSRTDRFSGELFF.

The chain joins TRBV5-1 to TRBJ2-7, with D unclear. Germline V gives CDR1 SGHRS, CDR2 YFSETQ. The CDR3 runs to 15 residues. V was trimmed by 2 bases and J by 3 bases, leaving 15 bases between them. The CDR3 protein is CASSFLDSTLYEQYF. In nucleotides, the CDR3 is TGCGCCAGCAGCTTCCTTGACTCAACCCTCTACGAGCAGTACTTC.

The chain couples TRBV5-6 to TRBJ1-5, with D unresolved. The length of the CDR3 is 13 residues. The V end lost 4 bases, the J end lost 7 bases, and 12 bases lay between the germline ends. The V gene's germline CDR1 is SGHDT and CDR2 YYEEEE. DNA of the CDR3: TGTGCCAGCAGCCATAGGACGGGACAGCCCCAGCATTTT. Protein sequence: CASSHRTGQPQHF.

The genes are TRBV3-1 (or the pseudogene TRBV3-2) and TRBJ2-1; no firm D call. The V end was cut by 1 base, the J end by 2 bases, with 12 bases between. The CDR3 is 16 amino acids. Germline V gene sequence: CDR1 LGHDT, CDR2 YNNKEL (reference sequence). Here the CDR3 DNA reads TGTGCCAGCAGCCAAGGGCGCAAACAGACCTACAATGAGCAGTTCTTC. Translated: CASSQGRKQTYNEQFF.

The chain carries TRBV23-1 and TRBJ2-7; D call uncertain. TRBV23-1 is an open reading frame, and its role is uncertain. The CDR3 runs 13 residues. Trimming pared 4 bases from V and 2 bases from J, leaving 9 bases between. CDR3 in DNA: TGCGCCAGCAGTCGTGACACTACCTACGAGCAGTACTTC. Protein sequence: CASSRDTTYEQYF.